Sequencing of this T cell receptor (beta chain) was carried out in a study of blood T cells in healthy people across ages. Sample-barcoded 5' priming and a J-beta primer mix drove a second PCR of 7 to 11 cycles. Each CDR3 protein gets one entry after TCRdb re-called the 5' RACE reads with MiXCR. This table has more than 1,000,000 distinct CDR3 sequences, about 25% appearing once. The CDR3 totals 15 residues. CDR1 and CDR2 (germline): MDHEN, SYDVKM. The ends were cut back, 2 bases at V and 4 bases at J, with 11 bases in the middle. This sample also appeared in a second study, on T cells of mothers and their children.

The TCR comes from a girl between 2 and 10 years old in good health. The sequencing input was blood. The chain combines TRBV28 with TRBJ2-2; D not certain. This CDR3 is CASSLGTLGTGELFF. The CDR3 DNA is TGTGCCAGCAGTTTAGGTACCCTCGGCACCGGGGAGCTGTTTTTT.